This TCR beta chain derives from a study of cytomegalovirus exposure and HLA in healthy donors. Study findings and constraints: A later analysis found TCR association rates differed by HLA locus, highest for DRB1 and lowest for HLA-C. In the analysis, some V segments, TRBV6-2 and TRBV6-3 included, were excluded as indistinguishable. Presence/absence analyses took donor sequencing depth as roughly uniform.

On this clone itself: Its antigen is currently unknown.

The PCR ran on 60 Vbeta and 13 Jbeta primers. The data were produced by immunoSEQ multiplex PCR, yet TCRdb's version contains in-frame clones alone and is incomplete. The table gives approximately 52,000 clones; the top ten clones make up about 9.2% of it. Per the germline V gene, CDR1 is SGHKS and CDR2 is YYEKEE (reference sequence). J gave up 4 bases and V 2 bases, and 6 bases lay outside the gene matches. There are 16 residues in the CDR3. This TCR derives from a man between 50 and 59 years old in good health and CMV-seropositive. Sequenced: PBMCs. The chain uses TRBV5-5 and TRBJ1-3, with 10 bases that match TRBD1. CDR3 loop: CASSLGSTGGGNTIYF. CDR3 bases: TGTGCCAGCAGCTTAGGCTCGACAGGGGGCGGAAACACCATATATTTT.